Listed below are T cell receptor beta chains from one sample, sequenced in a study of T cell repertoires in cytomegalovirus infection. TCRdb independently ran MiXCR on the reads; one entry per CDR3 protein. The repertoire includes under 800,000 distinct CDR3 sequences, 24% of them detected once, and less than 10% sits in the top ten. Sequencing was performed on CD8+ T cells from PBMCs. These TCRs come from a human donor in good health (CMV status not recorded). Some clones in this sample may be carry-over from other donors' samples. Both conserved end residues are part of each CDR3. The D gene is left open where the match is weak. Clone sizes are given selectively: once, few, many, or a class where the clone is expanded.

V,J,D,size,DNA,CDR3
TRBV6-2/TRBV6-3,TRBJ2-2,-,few,TGTGCCAGCACCTCCGACAGCGCGAACACCGGGGAGCTGTTTTTT,CASTSDSANTGELFF
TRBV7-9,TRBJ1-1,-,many,TGTGCCAGCAGCTTAGATGGCGGGGAGGTAGGCACTGAAGCTTTCTTT,CASSLDGGEVGTEAFF
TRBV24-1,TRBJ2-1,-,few,TGTGCCACCAGTGACTATGTTGGCGAGCAGTTCTTC,CATSDYVGEQFF
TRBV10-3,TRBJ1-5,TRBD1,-,TGTGCCATCAGTGAGTCGATGACAGGGGGGAATCAGCCCCAGCATTTT,CAISESMTGGNQPQHF
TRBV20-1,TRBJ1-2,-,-,TGCAGTGCTGGCGGGGGGGGCCTGGGCTACACCTTC,CSAGGGGLGYTF
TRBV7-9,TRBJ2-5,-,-,TGTGCCAGCAGCTTTTGGGGCCAAGAGACCCAGTACTTC,CASSFWGQETQYF
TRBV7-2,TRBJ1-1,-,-,TGTGCCAGCAGCTTAGTCCGGGTCTCCTTGAACACTGAAGCTTTCTTT,CASSLVRVSLNTEAFF
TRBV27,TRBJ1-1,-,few,TGTGCCAGCAGTTTTGGCAGGAGGGGCACTGAAGCTTTCTTT,CASSFGRRGTEAFF
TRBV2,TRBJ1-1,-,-,TGTGCCAGCAGTGAAAACAGGGCGAACACTGAAGCTTTCTTT,CASSENRANTEAFF
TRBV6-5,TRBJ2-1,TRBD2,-,TGTGCCAGCAGTTACGGGACTAGCGAGAACAATGAGCAGTTCTTC,CASSYGTSENNEQFF
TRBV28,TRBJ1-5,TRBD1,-,TGTGTCAGCAGTCAGACAGGGTCTAGCCAGCCCCAGCATTTT,CVSSQTGSSQPQHF
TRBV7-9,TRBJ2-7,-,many,TGTGCCAGCAGCCCACGAGTGGGCACATACGAGCAGTACTTC,CASSPRVGTYEQYF
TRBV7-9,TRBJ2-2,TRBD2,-,TGTGCCAGCAGCTCCCTCCGGGCTAGCGGGGAGACGAACACCGGGGAGCTGTTTTTT,CASSSLRASGETNTGELFF
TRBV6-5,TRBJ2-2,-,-,TGTGCCAGCAGTCGGTCTTGGAGGTCGAACACCGGGGAGCTGTTTTTT,CASSRSWRSNTGELFF
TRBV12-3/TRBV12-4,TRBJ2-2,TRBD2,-,TGTGCCAGCAGTTTTATTCTAGCGGGGGAGAAGAACACCGGGGAGCTGTTTTTT,CASSFILAGEKNTGELFF
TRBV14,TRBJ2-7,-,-,TGTGCCAGCAACCATGGGAACGGCTACGAGCAGTACTTC,CASNHGNGYEQYF
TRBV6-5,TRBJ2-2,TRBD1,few,TGTGCCAGCAGTGGGACAGGCGGCCCTGGTATTGACACCGGGGAGCTGTTTTTT,CASSGTGGPGIDTGELFF
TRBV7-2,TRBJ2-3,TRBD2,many,TGTGCCAGCAGCATGACTAGCGGGGGGTTCGGAGATACGCAGTATTTT,CASSMTSGGFGDTQYF
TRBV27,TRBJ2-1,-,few,TGTGCCAGCAGTCCCGGACCCGTCTCCTACAATGAGCAGTTCTTC,CASSPGPVSYNEQFF
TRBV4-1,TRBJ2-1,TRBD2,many,TGCGCCAGCAGCCAAGCGAGCGGGGGGGCCTACAATGAGCAGTTCTTC,CASSQASGGAYNEQFF
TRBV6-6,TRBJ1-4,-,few,TGTGCCAGCAGTTTGGAGGGGACCTGGATGAATGAAAAACTGTTTTTT,CASSLEGTWMNEKLFF
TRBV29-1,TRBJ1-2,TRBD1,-,TGCAGCGTTGATCTCCGACAGGGCTTCTATGGCTACACCTTC,CSVDLRQGFYGYTF
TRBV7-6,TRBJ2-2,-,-,TGTGCCAGCAGCTTAGGGACGGTTCCGAACACCGGGGAGCTGTTTTTT,CASSLGTVPNTGELFF
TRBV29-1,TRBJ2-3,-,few,TGCAGCCTTCTGCCGAGGGGGGACAGTAGCACAGATACGCAGTATTTT,CSLLPRGDSSTDTQYF
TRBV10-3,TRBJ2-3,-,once,TGTGCCATCAGTGAGTCTTCCCTTGCCACAGATACGCAGTATTTT,CAISESSLATDTQYF
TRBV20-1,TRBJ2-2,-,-,TGCAGTGCAATCGGGGGTACCGGGGAGCTGTTTTTT,CSAIGGTGELFF
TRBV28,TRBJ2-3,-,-,TGTGCCAGCTCCTCCGGCGACTTAAGGGCAGATACGCAGTATTTT,CASSSGDLRADTQYF
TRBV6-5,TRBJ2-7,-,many,TGTGCCAGCAGTTACAGAACACCTGCCGAGCAGTACTTC,CASSYRTPAEQYF
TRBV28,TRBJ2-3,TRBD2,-,TGTGCCAGCAGTTTGACGGCGGGGGAGGTAGTAGATACGCAGTATTTT,CASSLTAGEVVDTQYF
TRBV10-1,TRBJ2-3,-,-,TGCGCCAGCAGTGAGTCCGGGACTAGCACAGATACGCAGTATTTT,CASSESGTSTDTQYF
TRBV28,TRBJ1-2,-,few,TGTGCCAGCAGTCCTCGGGCCCCCAGCGGCTATGGCTACACCTTC,CASSPRAPSGYGYTF
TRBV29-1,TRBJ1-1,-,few,TGCAGCGTTGAAGGGTCGGGAGACACTGAAGCTTTCTTT,CSVEGSGDTEAFF
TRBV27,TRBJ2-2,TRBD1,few,TGTGCCAGCAGTCCTTCGGACAGGGACGCGAACACCGGGGAGCTGTTTTTT,CASSPSDRDANTGELFF
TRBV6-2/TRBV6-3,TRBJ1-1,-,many,TGTGCCAGCAGTTACCGGTGGCAGGAACGAGCTTTCTTT,CASSYRWQERAFF
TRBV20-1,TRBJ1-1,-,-,TGCAGTGCTAGTAATTCGCAGACGGAAGCTTCCTTT,CSASNSQTEASF
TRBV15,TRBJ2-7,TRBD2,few,TGTGCCACCAGCAGAGATCCCCGGACTAGCGGGCCCAGCGAGCAGTACTTC,CATSRDPRTSGPSEQYF
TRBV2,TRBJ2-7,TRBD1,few,TGTGCCAGCAGGGACAGGGTTTCCTACGAGCAGTACTTC,CASRDRVSYEQYF
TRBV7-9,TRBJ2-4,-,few,TGTGCCAGCAGCTTAGTTAGCACGTCAGCCAAAAACATTCAGTACTTC,CASSLVSTSAKNIQYF
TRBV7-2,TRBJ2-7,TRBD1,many,TGTGCCAGCAGGTTGTGGACAGGGCTAAACGAGCAGTACTTC,CASRLWTGLNEQYF
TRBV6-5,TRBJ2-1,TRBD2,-,TGTGCCAGCAGCCTAACTCACTACGGGCCCACGGGGGGGGAGCAGTTCTTC,CASSLTHYGPTGGEQFF
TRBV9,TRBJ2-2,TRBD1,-,TGTGCCAGCAGGGCCCGGGACAGGGGCGATACCGGGGAGCTGTTTTTT,CASRARDRGDTGELFF
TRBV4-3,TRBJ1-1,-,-,TGCGCCAGCAGCCAAGAGAGAGTTGTAACTGAAGCTTTCTTT,CASSQERVVTEAFF
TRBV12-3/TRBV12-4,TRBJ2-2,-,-,TGTGCCAGCAGTTTGTTCCCAGGGCTTGACACCGGGGAGCTGTTTTTT,CASSLFPGLDTGELFF
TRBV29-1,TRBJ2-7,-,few,TGCAGCGGGGCCGTGGGGCAGGGGAGCGAGCAGTACTTC,CSGAVGQGSEQYF
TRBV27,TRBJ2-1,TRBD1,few,TGTGCCAGCGGGGGGACAGGGTATCGTGAGCAGTTCTTC,CASGGTGYREQFF
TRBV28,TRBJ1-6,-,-,TGTGCCAGCAGTTTCAGGACCGGGCCTGGGGCGTCACCCCTCCACTTT,CASSFRTGPGASPLHF
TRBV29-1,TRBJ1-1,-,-,TGCAGCGTTGACTGGGGCACTGAAGCTTTCTTT,CSVDWGTEAFF
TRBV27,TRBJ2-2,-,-,TGTGCCAGCAGTTTTATGGGAGTATGGGGAGACAGGACAGAATGGTGGGCCGGGGAGCTGTTTTTT,CASSFMGVWGDRTEWWAGELFF
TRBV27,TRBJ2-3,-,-,TGTGCCAGCAGTTTTGGGATGCCAGATACGCAGTATTTT,CASSFGMPDTQYF
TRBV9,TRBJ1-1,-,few,TGTGCCAGCAGCGTGACAGCGAACACTGAAGCTTTCTTT,CASSVTANTEAFF
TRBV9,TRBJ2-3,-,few,TGTGCCAGCAGCGTAGGGTCGGGGACAGATACGCAGTATTTT,CASSVGSGTDTQYF
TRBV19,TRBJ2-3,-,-,TGTGCCAGTAGTACCAACCGGGACTGGACAGATACGCAGTATTTT,CASSTNRDWTDTQYF
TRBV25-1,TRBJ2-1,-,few,TGTGCCAGCAGTGAATCAGGGAAGGGCTCCTACAATGAGCAGTTCTTC,CASSESGKGSYNEQFF
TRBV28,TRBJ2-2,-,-,TGTGCCAGCAGTTTATGGGGGGCAATCCCCACCGGGGAGCTGTTTTTT,CASSLWGAIPTGELFF
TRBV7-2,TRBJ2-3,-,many,TGTGCCAGCAGCTTACCGGAGAGCTCCTTCACAGATACGCAGTATTTT,CASSLPESSFTDTQYF